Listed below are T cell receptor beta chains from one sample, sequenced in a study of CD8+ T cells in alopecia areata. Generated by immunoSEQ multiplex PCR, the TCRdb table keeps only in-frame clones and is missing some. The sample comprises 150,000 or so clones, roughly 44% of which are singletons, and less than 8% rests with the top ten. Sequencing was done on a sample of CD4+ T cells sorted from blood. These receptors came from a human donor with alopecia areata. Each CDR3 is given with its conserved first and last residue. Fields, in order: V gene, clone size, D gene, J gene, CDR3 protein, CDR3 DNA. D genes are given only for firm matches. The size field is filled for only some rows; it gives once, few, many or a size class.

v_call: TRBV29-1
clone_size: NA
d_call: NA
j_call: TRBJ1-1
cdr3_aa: CSITGITEAFF
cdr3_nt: TGCAGTATAACAGGGATCACTGAAGCTTTCTTT

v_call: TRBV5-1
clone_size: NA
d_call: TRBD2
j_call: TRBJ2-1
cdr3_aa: CASSLFAGDQFF
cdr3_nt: TGCGCCAGCAGCTTGTTCGCGGGAGACCAGTTCTTC

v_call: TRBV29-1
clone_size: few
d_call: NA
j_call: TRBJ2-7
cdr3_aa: CSAARGEVYEQYF
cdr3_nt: TGCAGCGCCGCGAGGGGTGAGGTCTACGAGCAGTACTTC

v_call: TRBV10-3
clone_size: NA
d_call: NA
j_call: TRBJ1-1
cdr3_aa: CAISGGGLTEAFF
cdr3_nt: TGTGCCATCAGTGGTGGGGGCCTCACTGAAGCTTTCTTT

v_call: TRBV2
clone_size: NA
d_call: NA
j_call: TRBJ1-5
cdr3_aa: CASNFNGNQPQHF
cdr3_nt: TGTGCCAGCAACTTTAACGGCAATCAGCCCCAGCATTTT

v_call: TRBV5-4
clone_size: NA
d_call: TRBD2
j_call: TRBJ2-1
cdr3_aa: CASSSSGRAFRYNEQFF
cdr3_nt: TGTGCCAGCAGCTCTAGCGGGAGGGCCTTTAGGTACAATGAGCAGTTCTTC

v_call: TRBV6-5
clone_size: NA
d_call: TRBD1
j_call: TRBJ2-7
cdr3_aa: CASSWDRKSSYEQYF
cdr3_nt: TGTGCCAGCAGCTGGGACAGGAAGTCCTCCTACGAGCAGTACTTC

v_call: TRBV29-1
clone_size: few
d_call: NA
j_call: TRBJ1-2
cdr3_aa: CSVGSGGYGYTF
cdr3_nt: TGCAGCGTTGGTTCCGGGGGCTATGGCTACACCTTC

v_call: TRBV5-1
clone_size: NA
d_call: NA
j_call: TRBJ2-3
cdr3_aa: CASSRSFRDTQYF
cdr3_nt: TGCGCCAGCAGTAGGAGTTTCAGAGATACGCAGTATTTT

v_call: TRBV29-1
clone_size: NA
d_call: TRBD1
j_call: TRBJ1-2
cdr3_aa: CSIPGVDSGTGAWKRSYGYTF
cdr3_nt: TGCAGCATCCCCGGCGTTGACTCGGGGACAGGGGCCTGGAAACGGAGCTATGGCTACACCTTC

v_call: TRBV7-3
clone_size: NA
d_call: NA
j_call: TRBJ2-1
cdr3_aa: CASSLTRGEQFF
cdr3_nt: TGTGCCAGCAGCTTAACCCGGGGTGAGCAGTTCTTC

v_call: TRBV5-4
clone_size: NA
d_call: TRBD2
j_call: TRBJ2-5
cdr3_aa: CASTRGGGMETQYF
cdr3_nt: TGTGCCAGCACCCGAGGCGGGGGAATGGAGACCCAGTACTTC

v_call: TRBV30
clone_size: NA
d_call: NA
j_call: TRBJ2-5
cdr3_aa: CAWSGVAGRQETQYF
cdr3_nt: TGTGCCTGGAGTGGCGTGGCGGGAAGGCAAGAGACCCAGTACTTC

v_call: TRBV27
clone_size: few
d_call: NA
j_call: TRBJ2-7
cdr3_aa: CASSQLPGRGHEQYF
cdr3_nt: TGTGCCAGCAGTCAACTTCCGGGACGGGGACACGAGCAGTACTTC

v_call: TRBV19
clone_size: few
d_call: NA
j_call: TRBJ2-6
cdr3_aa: CASSTKSSSGANVLTF
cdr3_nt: TGTGCCAGTAGTACCAAATCCAGCTCTGGGGCCAACGTCCTGACTTTC

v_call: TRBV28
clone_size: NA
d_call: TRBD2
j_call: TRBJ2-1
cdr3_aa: CASSLVPPGLVQFF
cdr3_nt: TGTGCCAGCAGTTTAGTCCCCCCGGGACTAGTTCAGTTCTTC

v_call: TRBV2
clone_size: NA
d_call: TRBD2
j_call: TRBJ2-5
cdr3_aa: CASSEGIAGVTVAQYF
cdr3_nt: TGTGCCAGCAGTGAAGGAATAGCGGGAGTAACCGTGGCCCAGTACTTC

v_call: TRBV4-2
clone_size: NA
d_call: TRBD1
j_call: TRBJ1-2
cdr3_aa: CASSGRDRGPGYTF
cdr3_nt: TGTGCCAGCAGCGGAAGAGACAGGGGGCCTGGCTACACCTTC

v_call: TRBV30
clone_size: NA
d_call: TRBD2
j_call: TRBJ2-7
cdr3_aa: CAWSVHRTSGAYEQYF
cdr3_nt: TGTGCCTGGAGTGTACATCGGACTAGCGGGGCCTACGAGCAGTACTTC

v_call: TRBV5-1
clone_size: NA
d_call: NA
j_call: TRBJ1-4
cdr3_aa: CASKGAPASGEKLFF
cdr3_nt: TGCGCCAGCAAGGGAGCACCGGCCTCCGGAGAAAAACTGTTTTTT

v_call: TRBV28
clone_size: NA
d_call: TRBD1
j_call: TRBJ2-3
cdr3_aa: CASSSPGQGTDTQYF
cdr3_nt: TGTGCCAGCAGTTCCCCCGGACAGGGCACAGATACGCAGTATTTT

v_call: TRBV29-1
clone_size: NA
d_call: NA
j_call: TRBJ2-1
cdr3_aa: CSVDVRAALDEQFF
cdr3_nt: TGCAGCGTTGACGTCCGAGCTGCTCTGGATGAGCAGTTCTTC

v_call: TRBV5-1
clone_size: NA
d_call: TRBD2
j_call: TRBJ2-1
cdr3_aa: CASSEGPGGMVEQFF
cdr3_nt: TGCGCCAGCAGCGAGGGACCGGGAGGGATGGTTGAGCAGTTCTTC

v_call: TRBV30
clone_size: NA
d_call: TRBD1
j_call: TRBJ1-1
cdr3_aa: CAWSVGQQNTEAFF
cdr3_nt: TGTGCCTGGAGTGTGGGACAGCAGAACACTGAAGCTTTCTTT

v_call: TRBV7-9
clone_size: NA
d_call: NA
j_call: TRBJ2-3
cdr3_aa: CASSLDLYTDTQYF
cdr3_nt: TGTGCCAGCAGCTTAGATCTCTACACAGATACGCAGTATTTT

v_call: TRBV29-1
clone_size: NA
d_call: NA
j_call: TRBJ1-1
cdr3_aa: CSVEDRGHREVNTEAFF
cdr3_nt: TGCAGCGTTGAAGATCGGGGCCACAGGGAGGTGAACACTGAAGCTTTCTTT

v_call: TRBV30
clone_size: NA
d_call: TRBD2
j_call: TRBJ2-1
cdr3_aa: CAWKLAGGKGEQFF
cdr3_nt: TGTGCCTGGAAACTAGCGGGTGGGAAGGGTGAGCAGTTCTTC

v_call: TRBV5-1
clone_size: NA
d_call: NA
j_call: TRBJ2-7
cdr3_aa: CASSFGLSSYEQYF
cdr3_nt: TGCGCCAGCAGCTTTGGACTTTCTAGCTACGAGCAGTACTTC

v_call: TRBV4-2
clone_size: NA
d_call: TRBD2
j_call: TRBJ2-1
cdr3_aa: CASSPKGSGSNNEQFF
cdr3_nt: TGTGCCAGCAGCCCCAAGGGGAGCGGGAGTAATAATGAGCAGTTCTTC

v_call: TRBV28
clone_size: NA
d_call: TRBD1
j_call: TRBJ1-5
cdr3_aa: CASSPLLRQGSNQPQHF
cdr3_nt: TGTGCCAGCAGCCCTTTACTCAGACAGGGAAGCAATCAGCCCCAGCATTTT

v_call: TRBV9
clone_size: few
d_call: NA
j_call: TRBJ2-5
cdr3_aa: CASSGRTAFQETQYF
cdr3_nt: TGTGCCAGCAGCGGCCGGACAGCCTTTCAAGAGACCCAGTACTTC

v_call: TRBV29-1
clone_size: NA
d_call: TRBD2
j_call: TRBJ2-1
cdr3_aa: CSVAGLAAYNEQFF
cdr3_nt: TGCAGCGTTGCGGGACTAGCGGCCTACAATGAGCAGTTCTTC

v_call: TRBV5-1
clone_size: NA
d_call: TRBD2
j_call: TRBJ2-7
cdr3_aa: CASSLGVAGDYEQYF
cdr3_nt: TGCGCCAGCAGCTTGGGGGTAGCGGGAGATTACGAGCAGTACTTC

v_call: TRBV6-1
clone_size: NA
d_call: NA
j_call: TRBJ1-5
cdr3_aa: CASIFDTPGNQPQHF
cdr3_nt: TGTGCCAGCATCTTCGACACCCCGGGGAATCAGCCCCAGCATTTT

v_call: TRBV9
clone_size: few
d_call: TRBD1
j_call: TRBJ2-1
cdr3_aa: CASSLARDSEQFF
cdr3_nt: TGTGCCAGCAGCCTAGCCAGGGACAGCGAGCAGTTCTTC

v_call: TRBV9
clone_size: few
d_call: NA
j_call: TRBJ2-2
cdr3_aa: CASSVAGDTGELFF
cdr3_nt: TGTGCCAGCAGCGTAGCAGGTGACACCGGGGAGCTGTTTTTT

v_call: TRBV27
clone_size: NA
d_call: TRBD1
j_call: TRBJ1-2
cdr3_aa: CASRPSDRDGYTF
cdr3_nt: TGTGCCAGCAGACCCTCGGACAGGGATGGCTACACCTTC

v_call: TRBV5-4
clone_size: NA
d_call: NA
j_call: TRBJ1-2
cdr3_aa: CASSLVFGHGYTF
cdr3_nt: TGTGCCAGCAGCTTGGTATTTGGCCATGGCTACACCTTC

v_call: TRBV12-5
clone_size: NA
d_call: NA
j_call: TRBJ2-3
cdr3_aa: CASEAEEFTDTQYF
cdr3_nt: TGTGCTAGTGAGGCGGAAGAGTTCACAGATACGCAGTATTTT

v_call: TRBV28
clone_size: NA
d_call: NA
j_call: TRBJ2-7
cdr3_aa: CGAGVYEQYF
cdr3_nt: TGTGGCGCCGGAGTATACGAGCAGTACTTC

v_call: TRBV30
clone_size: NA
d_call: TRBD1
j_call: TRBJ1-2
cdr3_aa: CAVDRGGYTF
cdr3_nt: TGTGCCGTGGACAGGGGTGGCTACACCTTC

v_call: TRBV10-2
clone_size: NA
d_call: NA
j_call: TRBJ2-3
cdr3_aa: CASSAGADTQYF
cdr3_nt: TGCGCCAGCAGTGCCGGAGCAGATACGCAGTATTTT